A selection of T cell receptor beta chains follows, all from one sample in a study of blood T cell repertoires in COVID-19. Sequenced by immunoSEQ multiplex PCR; TCRdb stores in-frame clones only, minus some. The profile shows 100,000 to 140,000 clones, about nine tenths of them singletons. The specimen was peripheral blood. The receptor set was obtained from a woman aged 25 to 39 with acute or convalescent COVID-19. Each CDR3 is given without its conserved first and last residue. Fields, in order: V gene, CDR3 protein.

TRBV28 | ASSRTGSYGYT
TRBV7-9 | ASTHRDTEAF
TRBV18 | ASSPSTGGASGNTIY
TRBV28 | ASRGSPLYNEQF
TRBV19 | ASSIVSEAF
TRBV5-1 | ASSLRGTFDTQY
TRBV9 | ASSPRGGLNTEAF
TRBV4-1 | ASSQGGGLNTEAF
TRBV7-2 | ASSLGVRERELKF
TRBV6-2/TRBV6-3 | ASSYREDRQPQH
TRBV4-1 | ASSHGTSDYGYT
TRBV10-3 | ATNGENNEQF
TRBV5-1 | ASSLALTSGGAWNEQF
TRBV27 | ASSLSAGSGANVLT
TRBV4-3 | ASSQGLAGDQETQY
TRBV28 | ASSPGVEYEQY
TRBV5-1 | ASSLGTTEAF
TRBV19 | ASSPQIIDRSSYEQY
TRBV12-3/TRBV12-4 | ASTLAGAYEQY
TRBV28 | ASSSPRTGANEKLF
TRBV2 | ASSEDRRNTGELF
TRBV7-9 | ASSRKDRAPPGELF
TRBV19 | ASSVKTGGLSTDTQY
TRBV5-5 | ASSLGSGNQPQH
TRBV19 | ASRPGEAGYT
TRBV19 | ASNLALNQPQH